One sample yielded the 24 T cell receptor beta chains listed below, sequenced in a study of beta chain features in type 1 diabetes. Of the isolated RNA, all was reverse transcribed, and so the sequenced material was expressed TCRB transcripts. Measured with immunoSEQ multiplex PCR; TCRdb has only the in-frame clones, and not every one. This sample has 200,000 to 250,000 clones; around an eighth occur once, and the top ten carry 0.026%. Specimen: naive CD4+ T cells from blood. All receptors come from a woman aged 40 to 50 in good health.

This chain joins TRBV9 and TRBJ2-5; 12 bases align to TRBD2. CDR1 and CDR2 from the germline V gene are SGDLS and YYNGEE. With V trimmed by 3 bases and J by 4 bases, 4 bases remained unmatched. The CDR3 totals 15 residues. The CDR3 region has the DNA TGTGCCAGCAGCGCTAGCGGGGGGGCGGCAGAGACCCAGTACTTC. It is translated as CASSASGGAAETQYF.

This chain links TRBV7-9 with TRBJ2-2; maybe TRBD1 (6 bases). The CDR3 runs to 13 residues. V was trimmed by 5 bases and J by 6 bases, leaving 10 bases between them. Germline loops: CDR1 SEHNR, CDR2 FQNEAQ (reference sequence). The CDR3 sequence: CASSETGPGELFF. The CDR3 nucleotides are TGTGCCAGCAGCGAAACAGGGCCCGGGGAGCTGTTTTTT.

This clone turned up a few times. The chain employs TRBV10-3 and TRBJ2-5, with 7 nucleotides matching TRBD2. J lost 2 bases, V lost 0 bases, and 3 bases had no gene match. The germline V gene encodes CDR1 ENHRY and CDR2 SYGVKD. There are 15 residues in the CDR3. The CDR3 nucleotides are TGTGCCATCAGTGAGTCCGTGGGGGGGCAAGAGACCCAGTACTTC. Residues: CAISESVGGQETQYF.

This clone showed up just a few times. V gene TRBV5-1 combines with J gene TRBJ2-3; 10 bases agree with TRBD2. The CDR3 has 15 residues. Looked up from germline, CDR1 is SGHRS and CDR2 is YFSETQ. The junction had 6 bases not matched to a gene; V was cut back by 5 bases and J by 3 bases. CDR3 nucleotide sequence: TGCGCCAGCAGAAAAGCGGGGGGGGAGACAGATACGCAGTATTTT. It yields the protein CASRKAGGETDTQYF.

The V call is TRBV7-9, the J call TRBJ2-5; D gene uncertain. This CDR3 contains 11 residues. CDR1 is SEHNR and CDR2 is FQNEAQ in the germline V gene (reference sequence). V was clipped by 6 bases and J by 2 bases, with 4 bases between them. CDR3 in amino acids: CASRRQETQYF. For the CDR3, the DNA is TGTGCCAGCAGGCGTCAAGAGACCCAGTACTTC.

In this sample, this clone turned up a few times. J is TRBJ2-5 and V is TRBV25-1, with a possible D match to TRBD2 (6 bases). CDR1 is MGHDK and CDR2 is SYGVNS in the germline V gene. CDR3 size: 13 residues. Trimming took 7 bases from V and 3 from J, leaving 12 bases between them. The CDR3 coding sequence is TGTGCCAGCACTCGGTGGGGGGAAGAGACCCAGTACTTC. Translated, it gives CASTRWGEETQYF.

This clone was picked up many times. The genes are TRBV7-9 and TRBJ2-3, with D maybe TRBD1 (5 bases). CDR1 SEHNR and CDR2 FQNEAQ come from the germline V gene (reference sequence). With 7 bases removed from V and 2 bases from J, the gap between germline ends came to 13 bases. There are 14 residues in the CDR3. The CDR3 DNA is TGTGCCAGCACCGACAGAAGGTACACAGATACGCAGTATTTT. Translation: CASTDRRYTDTQYF.

There are a few counts of this clone. This rearrangement joins TRBV6-5 to TRBJ2-5; a weak D match, TRBD1 (5 bases). Germline V gene lookup returns CDR1 MNHEY and CDR2 SVGAGI. The CDR3 contains 14 residues. Trimming stripped 1 base from V and 1 base from J, with 7 bases between. As DNA, the CDR3 is TGTGCCAGCAGTTACTTGGGGCCCCAAGAGACCCAGTACTTC. This sequence encodes CASSYLGPQETQYF.

There are a few counts of this clone. In DNA form, the CDR3 reads TGTGCCAGCAGTTTATCAAGGGACAGGGGTTACGAGCAGTACTTC. Protein sequence: CASSLSRDRGYEQYF. The genes are TRBV27 and TRBJ2-7; TRBD1 aligns across 10 bases. This CDR3 region has 15 residues. The J segment lost 4 bases and the V segment lost 0 bases, leaving 3 bases of the junction unmatched. The germline V gene encodes CDR1 MNHEY and CDR2 SMNVEV (reference sequence).

This rearrangement joins TRBV5-1 to TRBJ2-7, with 8 bases that match TRBD2. CDR1 is SGHRS and CDR2 is YFSETQ in the germline V gene. The CDR3 covers 15 residues. V shed 4 bases, J shed 3 bases, and the junction held 9 bases outside the gene matches. CDR3 DNA: TGCGCCAGCAGCCCGCGCGGGGGGCCTAGCTACGAGCAGTACTTC. Its translation: CASSPRGGPSYEQYF.

V gene TRBV29-1 combines with J gene TRBJ2-1, with D possibly TRBD2 on 5 matching bases. The CDR3 spans 15 residues. Trimming took off 6 bases at V and 0 bases at J, with 15 bases between the two ends. The germline V gene has CDR1 SQVTM and CDR2 ANQGSEA. In DNA form, the CDR3 reads TGCAGCGTCCACCCGGGAAGCCGCTCCTACAATGAGCAGTTCTTC. Translated: CSVHPGSRSYNEQFF.

This clone turned up a few times. The V call is TRBV5-6, the J call TRBJ1-6; TRBD1 matches 7 bases. This CDR3 spans 14 amino acids. Trimming at V came to 4 bases and at J to 11 bases, leaving 9 bases not matched to a gene. From germline, CDR1 is SGHDT and CDR2 YYEEEE. The CDR3 nucleotides read TGTGCCAGCAGCCTCGAGAGGGGGCGGGCACCCCTCCACTTT. Its translation: CASSLERGRAPLHF. The full variable domain, rest sourced from reference TRBV5-6 and TRBJ1-6, is DAGVTQSPTHLIKTRGQQVTLRCSPKSGHDTVSWYQQALGQGPQFIFQYYEEEERQRGNFPDRFSGHQFPNYSSELNVNALLLGDSALYLCASSLERGRAPLHFGNGTRLTVT.

Only a few counts were recorded for this clone. V and J are TRBV20-1 and TRBJ2-1, with a weak D call TRBD2 (5 bases). V was shortened by 3 bases and J by 7 bases, with 7 bases between the two germline ends. Germline CDR1 is DFQATT and CDR2 is SNEGSKA (reference sequence). The CDR3 is 11 amino acids. The CDR3 loop is CSASQRNEQFF. Here the CDR3 DNA reads TGCAGTGCTAGTCAGCGGAATGAGCAGTTCTTC.

The chain uses TRBV9 and TRBJ2-7; 9 bases agree with TRBD2. Unmatched junction bases numbered 6, after V lost 0 bases and J lost 5 bases. The CDR3 is made up of 15 amino acids. From germline, CDR1 is SGDLS and CDR2 YYNGEE. The CDR3 bases are TGTGCCAGCAGCGTAGCTGGCGGGGGGGCCCACGAGCAGTACTTC. This encodes CASSVAGGGAHEQYF.

The rearrangement uses TRBV4-2 and TRBJ2-1, with TRBD2 matching 9 bases. Germline lookup yields CDR1 LGHNA and CDR2 YNFKEQ. The CDR3 runs to 15 residues. V was clipped by 4 bases and J by 9 bases; unmatched bases: 10. The CDR3 spells CASSPVASGVGEQFF. CDR3 coding DNA: TGTGCCAGCAGCCCCGTGGCTAGCGGGGTCGGTGAGCAGTTCTTC.

This clone has only a few counts. The chain joins TRBV5-1 to TRBJ2-1; 9 bases are a match to TRBD2. There are 15 residues in the CDR3. Trimming at V came to 4 bases and at J to 3 bases, leaving 5 bases not matched to a gene. The V gene's germline CDR1 is SGHRS and CDR2 YFSETQ. The CDR3 nucleotides are TGCGCCAGCAGCATTAGCGGGGGCAACTACAATGAGCAGTTCTTC. Translation gives CASSISGGNYNEQFF.

A few counts support this clone. The rearrangement joins TRBV18 to TRBJ2-2; no clear D. Germline values: CDR1 KGHSH, CDR2 LQKENI. The CDR3 covers 15 residues. Trimming took off 3 bases at V and 1 base at J, with 9 bases between the two ends. CDR3: CASSPQELNTGELFF. The DNA of the CDR3 is TGTGCCAGCTCACCCCAAGAGTTGAACACCGGGGAGCTGTTTTTT.

The CDR3 coding sequence is TGTGCCAGCAGTCCCGGGACAGGGACAAGCAAGCAGTACTTC. Translation: CASSPGTGTSKQYF. The chain is built from TRBV2 and TRBJ2-7; 9 nucleotides match TRBD1. V was clipped by 5 bases and J by 8 bases; unmatched bases: 10. CDR3 length: 14 amino acids. The germline V gene has CDR1 SNHLY and CDR2 FYNNEI.

V usage is TRBV25-1 and J usage is TRBJ2-2; D may be TRBD1 (7 bases). This CDR3 has 16 amino acids. The germline V and J ends were trimmed by 4 bases and 6 bases, with 18 bases remaining between them. Germline V CDR1 and CDR2: MGHDK, SYGVNS. CDR3 coding DNA: TGTGCCAGCAGTGCCGAACAGGGGTCGGGGGCCGGGGAGCTGTTTTTT. It specifies CASSAEQGSGAGELFF.

This sequence joins TRBV10-3 and TRBJ1-2; TRBD1 aligns across 9 bases. V dropped 8 bases and J dropped 4; count of bases not matched to a gene: 11. The CDR3 spans 15 residues. CDR1 ENHRY and CDR2 SYGVKD come from the germline V gene. As DNA, the CDR3 is TGTGCCATCTCACGACAGGGGGTAGTGGGCTATGGCTACACCTTC. Protein sequence: CAISRQGVVGYGYTF.

This clone has just a few counts. The gene calls are TRBV19 and TRBJ1-2; D is ambiguous. Germline V gene lookup returns CDR1 LNHDA and CDR2 SQIVND (reference sequence). The CDR3 has 16 amino acids. V gave up 7 bases and J gave up 2 bases, with 20 bases separating them. This CDR3 reads CASTPTSVGSNYGYTF. The CDR3 region has the DNA TGTGCCAGTACCCCGACTTCCGTAGGGAGCAACTATGGCTACACCTTC.

The genes are TRBV27 and TRBJ1-2; a weak D match, TRBD1 (5 bases). The V and J ends lost 2 bases and 4 bases respectively, with 14 bases between them. Germline V CDR1 and CDR2: MNHEY, SMNVEV (reference sequence). The CDR3 totals 15 residues. The CDR3 DNA reads TGTGCCAGCAGTTTACGCGACAGCAACCTCTATGGCTACACCTTC. Its translation is CASSLRDSNLYGYTF.

The CDR3 coding sequence is TGTGCCAGCAGCTTGCCGGGTCCTTCCTCCTACGAGCAGTACTTC. As protein: CASSLPGPSSYEQYF. The chain recombines TRBV5-4 with TRBJ2-7; D is undetermined. The CDR3 runs 15 residues. V was clipped by 1 base and J by 0 bases, with 11 bases between them. CDR1 and CDR2 (germline): SGHNT, YYREEE (reference sequence).

V usage is TRBV9 and J usage is TRBJ1-1, with D unresolved. The CDR3 length is 15 residues. The germline V gene has CDR1 SGDLS and CDR2 YYNGEE. Trimming cost V 4 bases and J 1 base, with 14 bases left between them. The CDR3 sequence is CASSPHLQTNTEAFF. CDR3 in DNA: TGTGCCAGCAGCCCACACTTACAGACGAACACTGAAGCTTTCTTT.